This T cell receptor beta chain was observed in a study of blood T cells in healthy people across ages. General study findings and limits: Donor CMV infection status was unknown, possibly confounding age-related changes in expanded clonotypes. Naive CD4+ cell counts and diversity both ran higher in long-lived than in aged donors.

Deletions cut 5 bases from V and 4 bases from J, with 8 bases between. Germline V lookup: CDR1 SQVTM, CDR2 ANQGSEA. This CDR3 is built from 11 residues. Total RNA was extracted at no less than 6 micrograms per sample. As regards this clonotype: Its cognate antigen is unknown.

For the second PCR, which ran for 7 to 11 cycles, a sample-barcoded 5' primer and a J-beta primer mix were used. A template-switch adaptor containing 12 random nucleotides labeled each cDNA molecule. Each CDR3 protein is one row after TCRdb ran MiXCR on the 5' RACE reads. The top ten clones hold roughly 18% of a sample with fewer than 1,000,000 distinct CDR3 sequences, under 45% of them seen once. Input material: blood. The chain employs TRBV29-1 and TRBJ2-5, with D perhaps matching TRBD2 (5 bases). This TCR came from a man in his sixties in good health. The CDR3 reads CSVIAGETQYF. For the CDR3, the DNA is TGCAGCGTTATTGCGGGAGAGACCCAGTACTTC.